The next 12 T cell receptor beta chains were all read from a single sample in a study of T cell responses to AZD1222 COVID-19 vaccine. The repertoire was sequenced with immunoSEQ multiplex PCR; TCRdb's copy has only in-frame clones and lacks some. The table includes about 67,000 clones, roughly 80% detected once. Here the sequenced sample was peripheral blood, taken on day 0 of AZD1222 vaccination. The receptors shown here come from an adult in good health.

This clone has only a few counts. CDR3 region: CASSLGGQHNQPQHF. The DNA for the CDR3 is TGTGCCAGCAGCTTAGGGGGCCAGCACAATCAGCCCCAGCATTTT. V and J are TRBV7-2 and TRBJ1-5; D possibly corresponds to TRBD1 (5 bases). V was shortened by 1 base and J by 3 bases, with 10 bases between the two germline ends. This CDR3 is 15 amino acids long. Germline V gives CDR1 SGHTA, CDR2 FQGNSA. The variable domain in full, with the rest retrieved from reference TRBV7-2 and TRBJ1-5, is GAGVSQSPSNKVTEKGKDVELRCDPISGHTALYWYRQSLGQGLEFLIYFQGNSAPDKSGLPSDRFSAERTGGSVSTLTIQRTQQEDSAVYLCASSLGGQHNQPQHFGDGTRLSIL.

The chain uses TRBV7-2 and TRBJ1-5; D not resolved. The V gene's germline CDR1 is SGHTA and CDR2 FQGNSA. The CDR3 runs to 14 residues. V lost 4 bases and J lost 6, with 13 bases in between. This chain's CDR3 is CASSSLVRFQPQHF. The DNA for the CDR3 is TGTGCCAGCAGCTCCCTTGTACGGTTTCAGCCCCAGCATTTT.

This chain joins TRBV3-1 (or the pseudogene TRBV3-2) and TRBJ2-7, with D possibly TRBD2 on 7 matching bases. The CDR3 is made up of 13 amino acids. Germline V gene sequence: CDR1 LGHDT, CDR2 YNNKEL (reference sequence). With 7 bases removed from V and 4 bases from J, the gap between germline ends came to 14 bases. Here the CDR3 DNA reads TGTGCCAGCACCCCGGGGGGCTTATACGAGCAGTACTTC. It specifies CASTPGGLYEQYF.

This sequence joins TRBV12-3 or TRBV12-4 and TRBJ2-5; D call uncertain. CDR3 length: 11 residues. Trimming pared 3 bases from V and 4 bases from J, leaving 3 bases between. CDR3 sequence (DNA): TGTGCCAGCAGTTTTGTAGAGACCCAGTACTTC. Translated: CASSFVETQYF.

The CDR3 DNA reads as TGTGCCAGCTCACCGAGGGGTTATGGCTACACCTTC. This translates into CASSPRGYGYTF. The chain recombines TRBV18 with TRBJ1-2; maybe TRBD1 (5 bases). Trimming cost V 3 bases and J 5 bases, with 7 bases left between them. The CDR3 is 12 residues long. Germline V CDR1 and CDR2: KGHSH, LQKENI.

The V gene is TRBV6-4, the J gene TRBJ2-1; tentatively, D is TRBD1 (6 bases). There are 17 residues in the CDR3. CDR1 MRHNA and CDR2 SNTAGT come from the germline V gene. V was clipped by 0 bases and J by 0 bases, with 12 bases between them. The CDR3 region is CASSDSIDRSSYNEQFF. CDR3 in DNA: TGTGCCAGCAGTGACTCTATAGACAGGAGCTCCTACAATGAGCAGTTCTTC.

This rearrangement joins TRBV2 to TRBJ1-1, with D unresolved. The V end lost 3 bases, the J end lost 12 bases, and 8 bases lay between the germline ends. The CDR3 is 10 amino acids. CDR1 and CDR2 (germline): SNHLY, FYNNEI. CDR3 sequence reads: CASSDRRPFF. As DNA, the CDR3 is TGTGCCAGCAGTGACAGGAGGCCTTTCTTT.

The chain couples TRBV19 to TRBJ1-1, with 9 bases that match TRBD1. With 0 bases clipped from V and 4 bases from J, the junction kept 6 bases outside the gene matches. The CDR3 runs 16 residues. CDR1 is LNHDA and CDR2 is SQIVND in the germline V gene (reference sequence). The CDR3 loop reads CASSIDRGTGSTEAFF. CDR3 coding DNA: TGTGCCAGTAGTATAGATCGGGGGACAGGGAGCACTGAAGCTTTCTTT.

The CDR3 DNA sequence: TGCAGCGCTAATAAAGCGGGAGGGAGGCACAATGAGCAGTTCTTC. This sequence encodes CSANKAGGRHNEQFF. The V and J genes are TRBV29-1 and TRBJ2-1, with 10 bases lining up with TRBD2. The V segment lost 7 bases and the J segment 5 bases; nucleotides outside the gene matches: 11. This CDR3 is 15 amino acids long. CDR1 SQVTM and CDR2 ANQGSEA come from the germline V gene.

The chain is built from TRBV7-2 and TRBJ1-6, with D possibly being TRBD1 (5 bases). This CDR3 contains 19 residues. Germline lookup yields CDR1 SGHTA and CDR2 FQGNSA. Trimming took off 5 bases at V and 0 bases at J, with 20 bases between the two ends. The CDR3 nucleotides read TGTGCCAGCAGCCTAAAACTACGGACGGACAACTCCTATAATTCACCCCTCCACTTT. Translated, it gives CASSLKLRTDNSYNSPLHF. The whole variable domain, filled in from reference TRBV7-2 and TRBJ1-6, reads GAGVSQSPSNKVTEKGKDVELRCDPISGHTALYWYRQSLGQGLEFLIYFQGNSAPDKSGLPSDRFSAERTGGSVSTLTIQRTQQEDSAVYLCASSLKLRTDNSYNSPLHFGNGTRLTVT.

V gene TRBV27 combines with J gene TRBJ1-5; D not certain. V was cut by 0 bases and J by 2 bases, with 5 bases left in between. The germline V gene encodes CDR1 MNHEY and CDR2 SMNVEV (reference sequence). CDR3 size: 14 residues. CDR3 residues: CASSLSGGNQPQHF. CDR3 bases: TGTGCCAGCAGTTTATCCGGTGGCAATCAGCCCCAGCATTTT.

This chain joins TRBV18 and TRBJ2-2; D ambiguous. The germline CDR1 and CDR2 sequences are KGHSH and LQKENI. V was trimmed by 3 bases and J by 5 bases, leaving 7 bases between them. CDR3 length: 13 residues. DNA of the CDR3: TGTGCCAGCTCACCTTCTGTGACCGGGGAGCTGTTTTTT. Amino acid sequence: CASSPSVTGELFF. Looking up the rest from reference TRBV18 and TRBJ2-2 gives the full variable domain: NAGVMQNPRHLVRRRGQEARLRCSPMKGHSHVYWYRQLPEEGLKFMVYLQKENIIDESGMPKERFSAEFPKEGPSILRIQQVVRGDSAAYFCASSPSVTGELFFGEGSRLTVL.